This T cell receptor beta chain was retrieved from a study of blood T cell repertoires in COVID-19. Study context: In Cohort 3, a recovered donor had either two negative PCRs, clearance, or symptom resolution. Some COVID-19 samples were acute and others convalescent; all came from the United States, Italy and Spain.

Authors' data handling: Estimated nucleated cell counts came from reference gene primer amplification. Here immunoSEQ multiplex PCR was the method, and the copy in TCRdb shows in-frame clones only, minus some. V, J and clone size derive from that table, while D and trimming were established from the DNA sequence. The data hold about 170,000 clones, with roughly 78% observed a single time. Clinical histories supplied by participants themselves formed the basis of cohort assignment. The sequence derives from a woman in her sixties or seventies in a cohort exposed to, infected with or recovered from COVID-19 (not recorded which). Specimen: PBMCs or T cells enriched from blood (not recorded which).

The CDR3 bases are TGCGCCAGCAGCTTGACTCCGGGACAGAGTGAAAAACTGTTTTTT. This gives the protein CASSLTPGQSEKLFF. The J gene is TRBJ1-4, the V gene TRBV5-1; 7 bases map to TRBD1. The junction had 7 bases not matched to a gene; V was cut back by 1 base and J by 7 bases. Looked up from germline, CDR1 is SGHRS and CDR2 is YFSETQ. The CDR3 has 15 amino acids.